The T cell receptor (beta chain) described here comes from a study of blood T cell repertoires in COVID-19. This clone was observed a handful of times. This CDR3 region has 13 residues. Germline CDR1 reads MNHEY; CDR2 reads SMNVEV (reference sequence). The ends were cut back, 5 bases at V and 1 base at J, with 8 bases in the middle. The table came from immunoSEQ multiplex PCR; TCRdb's copy has only in-frame clones and leaves some out. This sample has 140,000 to 150,000 clones, with approximately 82% found just once. This chain joins TRBV27 and TRBJ1-1, with no clear D. This TCR derives from a human donor with acute or convalescent COVID-19. The donor label of this sample is uncertain. Sample: peripheral blood. The CDR3 DNA sequence: TGTGCCAGCAGTCCTTACAAGAACACTGAAGCTTTCTTT. Protein: CASSPYKNTEAFF.